These 16 T cell receptor beta chains came from one sample sequenced in a study of beta chain features in type 1 diabetes. Every bit of the isolated RNA underwent reverse transcription, so sequencing read expressed TCRB transcripts. Sequencing was performed with immunoSEQ multiplex PCR; in TCRdb, only in-frame clones are kept and a portion is missing. This table has around 180,000 clones, 10% to 15% appearing once. The sample comprised central memory CD4+ T cells from blood. These receptors originate from a woman aged 18 to 35 in good health.

J is TRBJ2-7 and V is TRBV28, with a possible D match to TRBD1 (6 bases). Germline assignment: CDR1 MDHEN and CDR2 SYDVKM. The CDR3 spans 16 residues. The V gene lost 6 bases and the J gene lost 5 bases, with 23 bases spanning the gap. Written as DNA, the CDR3 is TGTGCCAGCAGCGGAATGGGACACAAAAACGGGGACGAGCAGTACTTC. Its protein is CASSGMGHKNGDEQYF. Full variable domain (missing parts from reference TRBV28 and TRBJ2-7): DVKVTQSSRYLVKRTGEKVFLECVQDMDHENMFWYRQDPGLGLRLIYFSYDVKMKEKGDIPEGYSVSREKKERFSLILESASTNQTSMYLCASSGMGHKNGDEQYFGPGTRLTVT.

The table lists this clone with a few counts. The chain couples TRBV6-8 to TRBJ2-1; the match to TRBD2 covers 8 bases. The CDR3 sequence is 17 residues long. Trimming at V came to 1 base and at J to 2 bases, leaving 7 bases not matched to a gene. Germline V gene sequence: CDR1 MNHGY, CDR2 SAAAGT. The CDR3 loop is CASSYWPSGYTYNEQFF. The CDR3 DNA reads TGTGCCAGCAGTTACTGGCCTAGCGGGTATACCTACAATGAGCAGTTCTTC.

This chain joins TRBV11-2 and TRBJ2-7; possibly TRBD2 for D (6 bases). CDR1 and CDR2 (germline): SGHAT, FQNNGV. There are 15 residues in the CDR3. The V and J ends lost 4 bases and 5 bases respectively, with 18 bases between them. The CDR3: CASSSSGAVGHEQYF. The CDR3 nucleotides read TGTGCCAGCAGCTCCTCGGGAGCAGTCGGGCACGAGCAGTACTTC. Drawing the rest from reference TRBV11-2 and TRBJ2-7, the complete variable domain is EAGVAQSPRYKIIEKRQSVAFWCNPISGHATLYWYQQILGQGPKLLIQFQNNGVVDDSQLPKDRFSAERLKGVDSTLKIQPAKLEDSAVYLCASSSSGAVGHEQYFGPGTRLTVT.

V gene TRBV7-9 combines with J gene TRBJ2-2; D might be TRBD2 (5 bases). Between the trimmed V and J ends, which lost 5 bases and 5 bases, there was a span of 12 bases. CDR1 and CDR2 (germline): SEHNR, FQNEAQ (reference sequence). The CDR3 is 14 residues long. The DNA for the CDR3 is TGTGCCAGCAGCCGCGGAGAGGGAACCGGGGAGCTGTTTTTT. It is translated as CASSRGEGTGELFF. Full variable domain (missing parts from reference TRBV7-9 and TRBJ2-2): DTGVSQNPRHKITKRGQNVTFRCDPISEHNRLYWYRQTLGQGPEFLTYFQNEAQLEKSRLLSDRFSAERPKGSFSTLEIQRTEQGDSAMYLCASSRGEGTGELFFGEGSRLTVL.

The chain couples TRBV29-1 to TRBJ1-3, with D possibly matching TRBD1 (5 bases). The CDR3 contains 14 residues. CDR1 is SQVTM, CDR2 ANQGSEA, per germline. The V end was cut by 7 bases, the J end by 2 bases, with 15 bases between. This chain's CDR3 is CSALKQGAGNTIYF. CDR3 bases: TGCAGCGCCCTGAAGCAGGGCGCTGGAAACACCATATATTTT. Complete variable domain (other parts from reference TRBV29-1 and TRBJ1-3): SAVISQKPSRDICQRGTSLTIQCQVDSQVTMMFWYRQQPGQSLTLIATANQGSEATYESGFVIDKFPISRPNLTFSTLTVSNMSPEDSSIYLCSALKQGAGNTIYFGEGSWLTVV.

V and J are TRBV2 and TRBJ1-2; no firm D call. Germline-derived CDR1 and CDR2 are SNHLY and FYNNEI. With 2 bases removed from V and 4 bases from J, the gap between germline ends came to 14 bases. The CDR3 totals 15 residues. CDR3 nucleotide sequence: TGTGCCAGCAGTGAAATGGGTACAGCGGTCTATGGCTACACCTTC. Translated: CASSEMGTAVYGYTF.

This clone was counted between two and nine times. The rearrangement links TRBV4-3 to TRBJ2-6, with no clear D. The CDR3 has 16 amino acids. V dropped 0 bases and J dropped 1 base, with 7 bases sitting between them. Germline CDR1 and CDR2: LGHNA and YSLEER. CDR3 bases: TGCGCCAGCAGCCAAGATTCCTTATCTGGGGCCAACGTCCTGACTTTC. Translated, it gives CASSQDSLSGANVLTF.

The chain combines TRBV28 with TRBJ2-1; a possible D gene is TRBD2 (6 bases). Trimming stripped 4 bases from V and 12 bases from J, with 28 bases between. CDR3 length equals 17 residues. The germline gives CDR1 MDHEN, CDR2 SYDVKM. CDR3 in DNA: TGTGCCAGCAGTTCCCGTCCTAAGGGCGGGGCCACGTGGACGCAGTTCTTC. Translation gives CASSSRPKGGATWTQFF. Filled out from reference TRBV28 and TRBJ2-1, the complete variable domain reads DVKVTQSSRYLVKRTGEKVFLECVQDMDHENMFWYRQDPGLGLRLIYFSYDVKMKEKGDIPEGYSVSREKKERFSLILESASTNQTSMYLCASSSRPKGGATWTQFFGPGTRLTVL.

This clone has just a few counts. Other DNA sequences in this sample translate to the same CDR3. The V gene is TRBV2, the J gene TRBJ2-6, with 7 bases matching TRBD1. The CDR3 has 15 amino acids. V trimming: 4 bases; J trimming: 2 bases; junction bases outside the gene matches: 2. The germline V gene has CDR1 SNHLY and CDR2 FYNNEI. The CDR3 here is CASSVQGPGANVLTF. The CDR3 nucleotides read TGTGCCAGCAGTGTACAGGGGCCTGGGGCCAACGTCCTGACTTTC.

A few counts support this clone. The chain joins TRBV10-3 to TRBJ1-4; 9 bases agree with TRBD1. With V trimmed by 6 bases and J by 7 bases, 9 bases remained unmatched. The length of the CDR3 is 15 residues. CDR1 and CDR2 from the germline V gene are ENHRY and SYGVKD. CDR3 nucleotides: TGTGCCATCAGCAGCTTGGGACAGGGCCCTGAAAAACTGTTTTTT. Its protein is CAISSLGQGPEKLFF.

The chain employs TRBV9 and TRBJ1-1; D gene uncertain. The V gene lost 0 bases and the J gene lost 3 bases, with 9 bases spanning the gap. Germline CDR1 is SGDLS and CDR2 is YYNGEE. The CDR3 spans 14 residues. In DNA, the CDR3 is TGTGCCAGCAGCGTAGCCTACCAAGACACTGAAGCTTTCTTT. This encodes CASSVAYQDTEAFF.

In this sample, this clone turned up a few times. The J gene is TRBJ2-1, the V gene TRBV9, with 10 nucleotides matching TRBD2. The V segment lost 4 bases and the J segment 4 bases; nucleotides outside the gene matches: 5. The CDR3 totals 15 residues. Per germline, CDR1 SGDLS and CDR2 YYNGEE. In nucleotides, the CDR3 is TGTGCCAGCAGCCGACGGACTAGCGGTTACAATGAGCAGTTCTTC. It translates to CASSRRTSGYNEQFF.

This clone was counted only a few times. This sequence joins TRBV30 and TRBJ1-2, with D unclear. V dropped 0 bases and J dropped 8 bases, with 10 bases sitting between them. The V gene's germline CDR1 is GTSNPN and CDR2 SVGIG (reference sequence). CDR3 size: 12 residues. The CDR3 loop is CAWSVNARGYTF. The DNA for the CDR3 is TGTGCCTGGAGTGTTAATGCGCGGGGCTACACCTTC.

There are a few counts of this clone. This chain links TRBV4-2 with TRBJ2-3; 11 bases align to TRBD1. Trimming took 4 bases from V and 6 from J; bases not matched to a gene: 6. The CDR3 spans 15 residues. CDR1 is LGHNA and CDR2 is YNFKEQ in the germline V gene. CDR3 sequence reads: CASSPGQGAGDTQYF. The CDR3 DNA is TGTGCCAGCAGCCCCGGACAGGGGGCAGGGGATACGCAGTATTTT.

The gene calls are TRBV6-5 and TRBJ2-5; 8 bases are shared with TRBD1. J gave up 5 bases and V 6 bases, and 8 bases lay outside the gene matches. This CDR3 is built from 14 residues. CDR1 is MNHEY and CDR2 is SVGAGI in the germline V gene. The CDR3 spells CASSPGQGEETQYF. The DNA of the CDR3 is TGTGCCAGCAGCCCCGGACAGGGCGAGGAGACCCAGTACTTC.

Only a few counts were recorded for this clone. CDR3 bases: TGCGCCAGCAGCTTGGTTCTAGCGGTTAACAATGAGCAGTTCTTC. It encodes CASSLVLAVNNEQFF. The V gene is TRBV5-1, the J gene TRBJ2-1; 7 nucleotides align to TRBD2. The V gene's germline CDR1 is SGHRS and CDR2 YFSETQ. V lost 0 bases and J lost 5; bases outside the gene matches: 5. This CDR3 is 15 amino acids long.